The T cell receptor (beta chain) described here comes from a study of cytomegalovirus exposure and HLA in healthy donors. With V trimmed by 4 bases and J by 2 bases, 8 bases remained unmatched. From germline, CDR1 is SGDLS and CDR2 YYNGEE. This CDR3 spans 16 amino acids. The PCR used 60 Vbeta and 13 Jbeta primers. Measured with immunoSEQ multiplex PCR; TCRdb has only the in-frame clones, and not every one. The sample includes 150,000 to 180,000 clones, approximately 86% of them seen just once. The source material was PBMCs. This chain uses TRBV9 with TRBJ2-3; 9 bases line up with TRBD2. The origin of this receptor is a woman aged 50 to 65 in good health and CMV-seropositive. CDR3: CASSTWSGGSTDTQYF. The CDR3 nucleotides read TGTGCCAGCAGCACGTGGAGCGGGGGGTCCACAGATACGCAGTATTTT. Variable domain in full (rest from reference TRBV9 and TRBJ2-3): DSGVTQTPKHLITATGQRVTLRCSPRSGDLSVYWYQQSLDQGLQFLIQYYNGEERAKGNILERFSAQQFPDLHSELNLSSLELGDSALYFCASSTWSGGSTDTQYFGPGTRLTVL.